The T cell receptor (beta chain) under discussion was sequenced for a study of naive and memory T cell subsets (dated by TCRdb to between 2016 and 2019). For context, the study as a whole: An open-source, UMI-based TCR alpha and beta sequencing pipeline was applied to sorted naive and memory peripheral blood T cell subsets. IgG serology results and the functional CMV T cell responses were in complete agreement. RNA was DNase-treated and reverse transcribed with TCR constant-region primers, mostly using SuperScript III. Results and caveats for the whole study, not just this receptor: Gini index rose and Shannon and inverse Simpson diversity fell from naive through CM, EM and EMRA in both CD4 and CD8 cells. No ground truth was available to validate the repertoire findings for the naive and memory subsets. RNA-based TCR counts may be affected by expression changes linked to T cell activation and differentiation. After error correction, only a single occurrence was seen for over 85% of naive TCR sequences, so much steeper abundance distributions were produced than in memory subsets. A clonotype was defined as a single alpha or beta chain sequence rather than as a paired alpha/beta receptor. TCR abundance followed a power law with an exponent that was different for naive and memory subsets but consistent across the three individuals. A few larger clonotypes were present in naive repertoires, especially CD8 naive repertoires, and these clonotypes were possibly memory cells re-expressing CD45RA.

Concerning this clonotype: The antigen it binds to is not known. Per-base qualities were not stored, and no clone one base away is much larger.

TCR alpha and beta chain libraries were amplified separately from the second PCR step onward. To determine each donor's CMV status, fresh PBMCs were stimulated overnight with CMV viral lysate, and IFNgamma production from CD4+ T cells was then assessed. CD4 T cells were positively selected using Miltenyi beads, after which CD8 T cells were positively selected from the CD4-negative fraction. Cells stained for CD3, CD4, CD8, CD45RA, CD27 and a live/dead dye were sorted on a BD Aria II into four subsets by CD45RA and CD27. Blood came from three healthy volunteers, each fractionated into CD4 and CD8 T cells and then into four differentiation subsets. Around 130 ml of peripheral blood was drawn per donor, and PBMC were isolated by Ficoll-Paque PLUS density-gradient centrifugation. Sorted cells were lysed in RLT buffer, and RNA was extracted with a Qiagen RNeasy kit and stored at -80°C. V loses 3 bases, J loses 8 bases, and the germline ends lie 7 bases apart. Its CDR3 holds 11 amino acids, cysteine through phenylalanine. The DNA shown is the 33-base CDR3, in frame from base 1.

Library prep was done by UMI-ligation and nested PCR. To cover both TRBC1 and TRBC2, the beta constant-region primer consisted of an equimolar mix of two oligonucleotides. A single-stranded oligonucleotide carrying the SP2 primer and a 12-nucleotide UMI was ligated to the 3' end of the cDNA by T4 RNA ligase 1. Four rounds of PCR were used to amplify ligated cDNA, with nested alpha and beta constant-region primers being used together with the SP2 primer. Incubation of the ligation reaction was carried out at 16 degrees C for roughly 18-24 hours. PCR2 was typically performed as a SYBR Green qPCR and was stopped at a predetermined threshold so that over-amplification was prevented. Every purification after the first one was done using Agencourt AMPure XP magnetic beads. Library amounts were measured by Qubit and library quality was assessed on a TapeStation, where the main peak was expected at around 650 bp. Pooled libraries were sequenced on an Illumina MiSeq using v2 2x251 paired-end kits, and typically about 0.9-2 million reads were obtained per sample. Each sample was pooled at 3 to 4.5 nM, and about 4.5-7% PhiX was included to help cluster recognition. The study's own analysis went as follows. Using tag matching that tolerated one base-pair mismatch, Decombinator assigned V and J genes to FASTQ reads that had been processed by Demultiplexor. Collapsinator used UMIs to correct both sequencing errors and frequency errors arising from PCR heterogeneity. TCRs were translated and CDR3s were extracted from the conserved cysteine to the FGXG phenylalanine by CDR3Translator, with non-productive sequences being flagged. Repertoires were subsampled to equal numbers of UMI-defined TCRs before Gini, Shannon entropy and inverse Simpson indices were calculated. Power-law fits to clonotype abundance distributions were performed by maximum likelihood within the linear range. For one naive CD8 sample, the pipeline and MIGEC produced similar UMI counts, unique TCR numbers and clonal distributions. In one analysis, naive TCRs also found in any memory subset of the same donor were removed from the naive repertoire. The repertoires were searched for roughly 7,000 CMV-associated CDR3 sequences that had been compiled from VDJdb and a published dataset. Through fastp at Q25 and MiXCR, TCRdb rebuilt clones from the public reads, retaining in-frame beta chains. When rows share a CDR3 protein, they turn into one entry using the most common DNA and genes. What appears here as the V and J calls and clone size reflects TCRdb's work, not the paper's. The sample table records 140,000 to 150,000 distinct CDR3 sequences; over 15% of these occur just once. The ten largest clones capture roughly 0.14% of the sample.

The rearrangement combines TRBV12-3 or TRBV12-4 with TRBJ1-1, with no confidently assigned D gene. The TCR originated in a human donor in good health. The specimen sequenced was naive CD4+ T cells from blood. The sample's cell subset or site label, decoded: naive T cells, CD45RA high CD27+. The CDR3 region has the sequence CASSLGTEAFF. At the DNA level, the sequence is TGTGCCAGCAGTTTGGGTACCGAAGCTTTCTTT.